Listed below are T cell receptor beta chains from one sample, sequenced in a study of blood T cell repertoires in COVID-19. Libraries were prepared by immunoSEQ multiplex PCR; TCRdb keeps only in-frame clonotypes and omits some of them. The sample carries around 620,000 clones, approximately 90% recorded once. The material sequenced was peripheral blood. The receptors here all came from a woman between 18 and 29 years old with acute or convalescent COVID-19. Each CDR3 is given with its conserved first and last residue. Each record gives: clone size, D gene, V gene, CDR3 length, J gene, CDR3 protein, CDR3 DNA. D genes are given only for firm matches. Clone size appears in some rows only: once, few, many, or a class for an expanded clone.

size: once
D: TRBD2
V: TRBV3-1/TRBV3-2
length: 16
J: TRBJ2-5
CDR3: CASSQVSGGGRETQYF
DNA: TGTGCCAGCAGCCAAGTTAGCGGCGGGGGAAGAGAGACCCAGTACTTC

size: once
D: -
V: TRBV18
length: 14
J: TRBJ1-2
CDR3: CASSPGQGNYGYTF
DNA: TGTGCCAGCTCACCAGGGCAGGGGAACTATGGCTACACCTTC

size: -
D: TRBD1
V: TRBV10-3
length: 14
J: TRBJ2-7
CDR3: CAISETGAYGEQYF
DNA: TGTGCCATCAGTGAGACAGGGGCCTACGGCGAGCAGTACTTC

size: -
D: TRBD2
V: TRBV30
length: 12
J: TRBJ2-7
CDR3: CAYAGDPYEQYF
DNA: TGTGCCTACGCGGGGGACCCGTACGAGCAGTACTTC

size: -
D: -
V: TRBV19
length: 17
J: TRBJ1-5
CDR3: CASSTNPRGRKNQPQHF
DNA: TGTGCCAGTAGTACAAACCCCAGGGGCCGGAAAAATCAGCCCCAGCATTTT

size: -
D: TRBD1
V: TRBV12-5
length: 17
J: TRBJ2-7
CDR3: CASGLGSSGQGTHEQYF
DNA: TGTGCTAGTGGTTTGGGGTCCTCGGGACAGGGAACCCACGAGCAGTACTTC

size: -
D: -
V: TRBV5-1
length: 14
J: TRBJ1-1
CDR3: CASSRGSSGTEAFF
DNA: TGCGCCAGCAGCCGAGGTTCTTCAGGGACTGAAGCTTTCTTT

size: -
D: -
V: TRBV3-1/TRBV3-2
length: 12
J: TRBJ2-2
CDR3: CASSSYTGELFF
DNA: TGTGCCAGCAGCTCCTACACCGGGGAGCTGTTTTTT

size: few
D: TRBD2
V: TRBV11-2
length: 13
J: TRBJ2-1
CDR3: CASSRGGRSEQFF
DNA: TGTGCCAGCAGCCGGGGGGGGCGTAGTGAGCAGTTCTTC

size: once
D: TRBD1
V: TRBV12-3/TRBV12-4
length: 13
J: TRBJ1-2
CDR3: CASILRGLGGYTF
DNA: TGTGCCAGCATCTTAAGGGGGCTTGGCGGCTACACCTTC

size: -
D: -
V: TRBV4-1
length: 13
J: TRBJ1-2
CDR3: CASSKTEEYGYTF
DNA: TGCGCCAGCAGCAAGACAGAGGAATATGGCTACACCTTC

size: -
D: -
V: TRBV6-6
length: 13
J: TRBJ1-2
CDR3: CASSPGENYGYTF
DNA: TGTGCCAGCAGTCCGGGGGAGAACTATGGCTACACCTTC

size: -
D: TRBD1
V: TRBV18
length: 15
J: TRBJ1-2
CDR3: CASALDREDRDGYTF
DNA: TGTGCCAGCGCATTAGACAGGGAGGATAGGGATGGCTACACCTTC

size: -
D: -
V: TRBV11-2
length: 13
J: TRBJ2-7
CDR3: CASSQINGYEQYF
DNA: TGTGCCAGCAGCCAGATTAATGGCTACGAGCAGTACTTC

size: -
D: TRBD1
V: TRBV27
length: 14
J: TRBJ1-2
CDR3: CASSLTGQGYGYTF
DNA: TGTGCCAGCAGTCTCACGGGACAGGGTTATGGCTACACCTTC

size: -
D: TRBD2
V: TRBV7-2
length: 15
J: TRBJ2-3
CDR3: CASSLAGGLVDTQYF
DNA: TGTGCCAGCAGCCTAGCGGGGGGGTTGGTAGATACGCAGTATTTT

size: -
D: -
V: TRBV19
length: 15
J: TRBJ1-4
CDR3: CASSPARAQIEKLFF
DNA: TGTGCCAGTAGTCCAGCCAGGGCCCAAATCGAAAAACTGTTTTTT

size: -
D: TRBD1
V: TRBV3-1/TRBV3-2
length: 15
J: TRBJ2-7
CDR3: CASSHQRDRVHEQYF
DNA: TGTGCCAGCAGCCATCAACGGGACAGGGTCCACGAGCAGTACTTC

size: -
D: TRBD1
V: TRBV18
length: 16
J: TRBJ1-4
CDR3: CASSPTGDGTNEKLFF
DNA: TGTGCCAGCTCACCTACAGGGGATGGCACTAATGAAAAACTGTTTTTT

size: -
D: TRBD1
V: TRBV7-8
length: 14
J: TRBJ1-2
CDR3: CASSRQGATGGYTF
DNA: TGTGCCAGCAGCAGACAGGGGGCCACTGGGGGCTACACCTTC

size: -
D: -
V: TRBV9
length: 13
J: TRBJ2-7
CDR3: CASSGPSDYEQYF
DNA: TGTGCCAGCAGCGGCCCGTCAGACTACGAGCAGTACTTC

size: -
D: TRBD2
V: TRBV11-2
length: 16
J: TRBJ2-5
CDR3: CASSLVAGVRGKTQYF
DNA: TGTGCCAGCAGCTTAGTAGCGGGGGTGCGAGGAAAGACCCAGTACTTC

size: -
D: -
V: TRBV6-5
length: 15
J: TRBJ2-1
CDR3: CASSSGHILYNEQFF
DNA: TGTGCCAGCAGCTCGGGACACATACTATACAATGAGCAGTTCTTC

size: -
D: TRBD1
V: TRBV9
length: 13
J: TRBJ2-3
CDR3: CASRDRATDTQYF
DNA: TGTGCCAGCAGAGACAGGGCAACAGATACGCAGTATTTT

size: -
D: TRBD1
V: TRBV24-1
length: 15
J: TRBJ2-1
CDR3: CATSARDRAYNEQFF
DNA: TGTGCCACCAGCGCACGGGACAGGGCATACAATGAGCAGTTCTTC

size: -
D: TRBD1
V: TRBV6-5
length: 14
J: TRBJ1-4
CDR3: CASSPGTGHEKLFF
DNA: TGTGCCAGCAGCCCCGGGACAGGACACGAAAAACTGTTTTTT

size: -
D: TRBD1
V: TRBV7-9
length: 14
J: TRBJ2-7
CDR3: CASSFLTGEDEQYF
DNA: TGTGCCAGCAGCTTTCTGACAGGGGAGGACGAGCAGTACTTC

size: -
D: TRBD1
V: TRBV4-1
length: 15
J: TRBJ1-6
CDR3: CASSQGGTGSTPLHF
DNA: TGCGCCAGCAGCCAAGGGGGGACAGGGAGTACACCCCTCCACTTT

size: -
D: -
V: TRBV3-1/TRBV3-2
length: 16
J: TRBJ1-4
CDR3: CASSQDGRGRGEKLFF
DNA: TGTGCCAGCAGCCAAGATGGGCGGGGGCGCGGGGAAAAACTGTTTTTT

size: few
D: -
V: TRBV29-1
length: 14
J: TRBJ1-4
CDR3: CSVLGGQSRGKLFF
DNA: TGCAGCGTACTAGGAGGACAGAGCCGGGGAAAACTGTTTTTT

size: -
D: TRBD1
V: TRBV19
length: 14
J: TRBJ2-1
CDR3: CASSDMDRVGEQFF
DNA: TGTGCCAGTAGTGATATGGACAGGGTCGGTGAGCAGTTCTTC

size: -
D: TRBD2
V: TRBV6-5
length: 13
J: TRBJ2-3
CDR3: CASRRGSTDTQYF
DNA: TGTGCCAGCAGGCGGGGGAGCACAGATACGCAGTATTTT

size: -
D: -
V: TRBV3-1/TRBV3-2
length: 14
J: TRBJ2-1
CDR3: CASSDGQSYNEQFF
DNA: TGTGCCAGCAGTGATGGACAGAGCTACAATGAGCAGTTCTTC

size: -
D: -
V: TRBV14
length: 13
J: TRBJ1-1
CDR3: CASRLYGGTEAFF
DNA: TGTGCCAGCAGATTGTACGGAGGAACTGAAGCTTTCTTT

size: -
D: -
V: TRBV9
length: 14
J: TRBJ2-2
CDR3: CASSVNSNTGELFF
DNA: TGTGCCAGCAGCGTCAACAGTAACACCGGGGAGCTGTTTTTT

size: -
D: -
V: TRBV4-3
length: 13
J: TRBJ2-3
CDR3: CASSKGVTDTQYF
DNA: TGCGCCAGCAGCAAGGGGGTTACAGATACGCAGTATTTT

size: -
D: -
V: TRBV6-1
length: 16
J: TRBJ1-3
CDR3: CASSDPTVNSGNTIYF
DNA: TGTGCCAGCAGTGACCCAACAGTTAACTCTGGAAACACCATATATTTT

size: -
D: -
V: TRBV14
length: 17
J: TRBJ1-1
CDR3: CASSQYRVGAMNTEAFF
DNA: TGTGCCAGCAGCCAGTACAGGGTAGGGGCTATGAACACTGAAGCTTTCTTT

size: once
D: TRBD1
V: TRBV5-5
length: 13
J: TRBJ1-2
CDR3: CASRQQGNYGYTF
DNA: TGTGCCAGCAGGCAACAGGGGAACTATGGCTACACCTTC

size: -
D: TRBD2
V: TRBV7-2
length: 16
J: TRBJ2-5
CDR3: CASSPLTSGDGETQYF
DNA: TGTGCCAGCAGCCCCCTCACTAGCGGGGATGGGGAGACCCAGTACTTC

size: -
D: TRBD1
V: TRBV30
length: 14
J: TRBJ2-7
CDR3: CAWNPDRGAYEQYF
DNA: TGTGCCTGGAATCCCGACAGGGGGGCCTACGAGCAGTACTTC

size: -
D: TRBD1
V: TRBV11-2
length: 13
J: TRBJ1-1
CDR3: CASSPTGGTEAFF
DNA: TGTGCCAGCAGCCCTACAGGGGGCACTGAAGCTTTCTTT

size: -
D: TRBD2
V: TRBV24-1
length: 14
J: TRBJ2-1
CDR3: CATIAGEPYNEQFF
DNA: TGTGCCACGATAGCGGGGGAGCCCTACAATGAGCAGTTCTTC

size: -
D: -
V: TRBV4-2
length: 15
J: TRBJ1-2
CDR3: CASSQDEKVRGGYTF
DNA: TGTGCCAGCAGCCAAGATGAGAAGGTTCGGGGTGGCTACACCTTC

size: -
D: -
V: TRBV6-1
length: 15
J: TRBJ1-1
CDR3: CASSETNFMNTEAFF
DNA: TGTGCCAGCAGTGAAACCAACTTTATGAACACTGAAGCTTTCTTT

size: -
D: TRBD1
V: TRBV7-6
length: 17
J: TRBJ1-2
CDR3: CASSSRDRGTRNYGYTF
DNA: TGTGCCAGCAGCTCCCGGGACAGGGGGACCCGAAACTATGGCTACACCTTC

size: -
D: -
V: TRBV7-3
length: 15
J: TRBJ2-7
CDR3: CASSLGWAGASEQYF
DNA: TGTGCCAGCAGCTTAGGATGGGCGGGGGCAAGCGAGCAGTACTTC

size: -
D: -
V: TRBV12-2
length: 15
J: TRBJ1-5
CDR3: CASRFRDISNQPQHF
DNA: TGTGCAAGTCGCTTCCGGGACATCAGCAATCAGCCCCAGCATTTT

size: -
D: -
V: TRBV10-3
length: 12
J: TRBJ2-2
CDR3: CAIGGNTGELFF
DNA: TGTGCCATCGGAGGGAACACCGGGGAGCTGTTTTTT

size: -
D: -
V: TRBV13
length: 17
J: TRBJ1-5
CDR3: CASSLGGGIKGNQPQHF
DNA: TGTGCCAGCAGCCTAGGCGGGGGGATTAAGGGCAATCAGCCCCAGCATTTT

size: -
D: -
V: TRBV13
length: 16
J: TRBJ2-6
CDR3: CASSLVGQGIANVLTF
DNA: TGTGCCAGCAGCTTAGTTGGGCAGGGTATCGCCAACGTCCTGACTTTC

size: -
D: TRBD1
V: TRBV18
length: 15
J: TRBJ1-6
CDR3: CASSPVGQNNSPLHF
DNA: TGTGCCAGCTCACCAGTGGGACAGAATAATTCACCCCTCCACTTT

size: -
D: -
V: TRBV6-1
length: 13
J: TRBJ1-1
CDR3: CASSESGDTEAFF
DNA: TGTGCCAGCAGTGAGAGCGGGGACACTGAAGCTTTCTTT

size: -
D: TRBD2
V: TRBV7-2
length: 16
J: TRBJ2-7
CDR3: CASGFGLAGGSHEQYF
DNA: TGTGCCAGCGGGTTTGGACTAGCGGGGGGATCCCACGAGCAGTACTTC

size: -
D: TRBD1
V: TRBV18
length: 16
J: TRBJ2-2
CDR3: CASSPNRGANTGELFF
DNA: TGTGCCAGCTCACCGAACAGGGGTGCGAACACCGGGGAGCTGTTTTTT